This TCR beta chain was identified in a study of beta chain features in type 1 diabetes. The CDR3 has 13 residues. This clone was picked up a small number of times. The investigators reverse transcribed all of the isolated RNA, so they sequenced expressed TCRB transcripts. Method: immunoSEQ multiplex PCR; TCRdb's copy keeps in-frame clones and lacks some. In the table there are around 500,000 clones, about an eighth of which are singletons. The chain has TRBV21-1 and TRBJ1-1; the DNA was not used to check the table's D call, TRBD1. TRBV21-1 corresponds to a pseudogene. The receptor comes from a woman aged 18-29 years in good health. Sequenced input: naive CD4+ T cells from blood. The CDR3 DNA sequence: TGTGCCACGACGTGGCCAGGGGTATTAGAAGCTTTCTTT. It yields the protein CATTWPGVLEAFF.